This T cell receptor beta chain was identified in a study of T cells after yellow fever vaccination (dated by TCRdb to about 2019). Background on the whole study: The SMART-Seq v4 Ultra Low Input RNA kit was used to prepare libraries from fractions with low cell numbers. To follow T-cell clones before and after primary and booster YFV17D yellow fever vaccination, bulk TCR alpha and beta repertoires were sequenced over time. The cohort comprised two healthy male donors, one aged 18 to 30 and one aged 30 to 40 years. Blood was drawn at multiple timepoints before and after primary and secondary immunization, with bulk PBMC replicates and cell subsets isolated. Beyond this particular receptor, the publication reports: Only a couple of donors were included in the study, so the extent to which the findings can be generalized is limited. Computational filtering was required because FACS-sorted repertoires could contain abundant contaminating clonotypes from the bulk population. The secondary T-cell response was found to be weaker but faster than the primary response, with a peak reached on day 5 rather than on day 15. A small share of clonotypes was detected in both CD4 and CD8 compartments, with the overlap likely arising from convergent recombination. After the booster, most of the clones that had expanded following primary vaccination were detected again (approximately 96% of CD4 and roughly 88% of CD8), which suggests that memory was broadly maintained.

This specimen's treatment or condition label, per the study, means: live attenuated yellow fever vaccine strain. PBMCs were isolated from peripheral blood using a standard Ficoll-Paque protocol. Dynabeads CD4 and CD8 positive selection kits were used to isolate the CD4 and CD8 T-cell fractions. RNA was extracted with TriZol from bulk PBMCs, CD4 and CD8 fractions, and dextramer-positive and dextramer-negative fractions. TCR cDNA was synthesized by 5'RACE template switching, through which a universal primer site and unique molecular identifiers were introduced. Priming of cDNA synthesis was performed from both the TCR alpha and TCR beta constant segments. Library amplification involved two PCR steps, and the second step added sample barcodes and sequencing adapters. Sequencing of the libraries was done on either Illumina HiSeq 2500 (2x100 bp) or NovaSeq (2x150 bp). Under the source paper's analysis protocol: MIGEC was used to demultiplex reads and collapse the reads into UMI consensus sequences, and MiXCR was used for V(D)J alignment. Vaccine-responding clonotypes were defined with edgeR using replicate PBMC samples, requiring FDR below 0.01 and a log2 fold change above 5 up to day 15. Each bulk clonotype was labeled CD4 or CD8 based on which sequenced repertoire, CD4 or CD8, contained the clonotype at higher abundance. TCRdb passed the public sequencing reads through fastp at Q25 and MiXCR, retaining productive beta sequences. Rows with a matching CDR3 protein are joined into one entry that keeps the most common DNA and genes. What appears here as the V and J calls and clone size reflects TCRdb's work, not the paper's. In all, the sample holds approximately 250,000 distinct CDR3 sequences, and less than 7.5% of those were seen once. The ten largest clones represent 1% to 1.2% of the sample.

Reading the germline V gene gives CDR1 SGHAT and CDR2 FQNNGV. From V the trimming removes 0 bases and from J it removes 5 bases, while the gene matches leave 4 bases of the junction unaccounted for. The CDR3 sequence holds 15 residues, the cysteine and phenylalanine included. The entry retains the CDR3 DNA only, 45 bases that are in frame from base 1. On this clonotype: This receptor's antigen is unknown. Nothing much larger sits one base from this clone, and base qualities are not available.

This sequence uses TRBV11-2 and TRBJ2-1; 7 bases in the junction line up with TRBD1. The starting material was CD4+ T cells sorted from PBMCs, obtained on the day of the yellow fever booster vaccination. The TCR sequence derives from a man aged 25 to 40 who received the YFV17D yellow fever vaccine. The DNA is as follows: TGTGCCAGCAGCTTAGATCCCGGACAGGACAATGAGCAGTTCTTC. This sequence encodes CASSLDPGQDNEQFF.